This T cell receptor beta chain emerged from a study of blood T cell repertoires in COVID-19. Across the study: In Cohort 3, a recovered donor had either two negative PCRs, clearance, or symptom resolution.

The CDR3 has 17 residues. Germline V lookup: CDR1 MNHEY, CDR2 SMNVEV (reference sequence). Trimming at V came to 5 bases and at J to 0 bases, leaving 4 bases not matched to a gene. This study enrolled people aged about 18 to 100 from around 26 US geographic areas. Cohorts were based on clinical histories the participants reported. Authors' processing steps: Using reference gene primer amplification, nucleated cell counts were estimated. This table comes from immunoSEQ multiplex PCR, and its TCRdb copy is limited to in-frame clones, with some not included. V and J calls and clone size are copied from that table; D and trimming were computed from the DNA. The repertoire holds approximately 150,000 clones, with 79% as singletons.

V and J are TRBV27 and TRBJ2-1; the match to TRBD2 covers 13 bases. The specimen sequenced was PBMCs or T cells enriched from blood (not recorded which). The clonotype was recovered from a woman between 70 and 85 years old in a cohort exposed to, infected with or recovered from COVID-19 (not recorded which). CDR3 protein: CASSPGLAGLSYNEQFF. CDR3 DNA sequence: TGTGCCAGCAGTCCGGGACTAGCGGGACTCTCCTACAATGAGCAGTTCTTC.